These 8 T cell receptor beta chains share one sample of origin, sequenced in a study of PD-1 blockade in classical Hodgkin lymphoma. Every one of the patients relapsed after autologous stem cell transplantation (brentuximab vedotin exposure was variable). Only in-frame clones appear in the TCRdb table, and some are missing; sequencing was by immunoSEQ multiplex PCR. The data show 45,000 to 60,000 clones, approximately 84% seen once. Sequenced here: peripheral blood mononuclear cells (PBMCs), sampled at baseline. These receptors were taken from a human donor with classical Hodgkin lymphoma.

This clone showed up just a few times. This chain uses TRBV5-1 with TRBJ1-2; a weak D match, TRBD1 (6 bases). In germline, CDR1 is SGHRS, CDR2 YFSETQ. With 0 bases removed from V and 1 base from J, the gap between germline ends came to 16 bases. CDR3 length: 17 residues. The CDR3 reads CASSLAQDRSINYGYTF. The CDR3 DNA follows: TGCGCCAGCAGCTTGGCACAAGACAGGTCTATTAACTATGGCTACACCTTC.

The chain is built from TRBV11-3 and TRBJ1-4; D might be TRBD1 (5 bases). The V end lost 2 bases, the J end lost 8 bases, and 12 bases lay between the germline ends. The CDR3 is 14 residues long. Germline V gives CDR1 SGHNT, CDR2 YENEEA. In DNA form, the CDR3 reads TGTGCCAGCAGCTTACTTGCAGGGCTCGAAAAACTGTTTTTT. It translates to CASSLLAGLEKLFF.

The chain recombines TRBV7-9 with TRBJ2-1; D is uncertain. The CDR3 sequence is 12 residues long. V was shortened by 4 bases and J by 10 bases, with 11 bases between the two germline ends. CDR1 and CDR2 (germline): SEHNR, FQNEAQ (reference sequence). The CDR3 region has the DNA TGTGCCAGCAGCTACGACATTCTCGAGCAGTTCTTC. Translation: CASSYDILEQFF.

The chain carries TRBV7-3 and TRBJ2-1; 16 nucleotides agree with TRBD2. Germline CDR1 reads SGHTA; CDR2 reads FQGTGA. The ends lost 5 bases at V and 8 bases at J; junction bases unmatched: 6. The CDR3 has 16 amino acids. The CDR3 coding sequence is TGTGCCAGCAGCGTGACCGGGACTAGCGGGAGGGATGAGCAGTTCTTC. Its protein product is CASSVTGTSGRDEQFF.

This chain uses TRBV9 with TRBJ2-3, with 10 nucleotides matching TRBD2. V lost 0 bases and J lost 4; bases outside the gene matches: 5. Germline assignment: CDR1 SGDLS and CDR2 YYNGEE. The CDR3 runs 16 residues. CDR3 DNA sequence: TGTGCCAGCAGCGTAGGTCCTAGCGGGAGTGCAGATACGCAGTATTTT. Residues: CASSVGPSGSADTQYF. The complete variable domain, with remaining parts taken from reference TRBV9 and TRBJ2-3, reads DSGVTQTPKHLITATGQRVTLRCSPRSGDLSVYWYQQSLDQGLQFLIQYYNGEERAKGNILERFSAQQFPDLHSELNLSSLELGDSALYFCASSVGPSGSADTQYFGPGTRLTVL.

This rearrangement joins TRBV6-1 to TRBJ2-7, with D possibly being TRBD1 (6 bases). CDR3 length: 16 amino acids. The germline V gene has CDR1 MNHNS and CDR2 SASEGT. The germline V and J ends were trimmed by 4 bases and 1 base, with 17 bases remaining between them. DNA for the CDR3: TGTGCCAGCAGTGGCGCCGGGCAGGGGAGATCCTACGAGCAGTACGTC. Protein sequence: CASSGAGQGRSYEQYV.

This clone was recorded once. V and J are TRBV18 and TRBJ2-7; D possibly matches TRBD1 or TRBD2 (5 bases each). The V gene's germline CDR1 is KGHSH and CDR2 LQKENI. The CDR3 is made up of 13 amino acids. The V gene lost 3 bases and the J gene lost 3 bases, with 9 bases spanning the gap. In DNA form, the CDR3 reads TGTGCCAGCTCACCCGGGACCCACTACGAGCAGTACTTC. As protein: CASSPGTHYEQYF.

This clone was observed a few times. V gene TRBV30 combines with J gene TRBJ1-3; no clear D. Germline loops: CDR1 GTSNPN, CDR2 SVGIG (reference sequence). The V and J ends lost 4 bases and 1 base respectively, with 11 bases between them. This CDR3 region has 14 residues. CDR3 sequence (DNA): TGTGCCTGGACGTCGGGATTGTCTGGAAACACCATATATTTT. The encoded protein is CAWTSGLSGNTIYF.